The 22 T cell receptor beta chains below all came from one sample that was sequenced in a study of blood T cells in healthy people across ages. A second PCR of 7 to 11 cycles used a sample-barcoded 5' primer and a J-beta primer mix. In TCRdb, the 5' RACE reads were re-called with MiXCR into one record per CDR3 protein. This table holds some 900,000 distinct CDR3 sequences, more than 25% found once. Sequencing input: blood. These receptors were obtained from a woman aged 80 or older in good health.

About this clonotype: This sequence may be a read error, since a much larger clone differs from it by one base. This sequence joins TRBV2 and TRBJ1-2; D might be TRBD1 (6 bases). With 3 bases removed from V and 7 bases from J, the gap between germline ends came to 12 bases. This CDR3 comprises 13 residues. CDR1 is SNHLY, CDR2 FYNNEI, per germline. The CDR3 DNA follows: TGTGCCAGCAGTGAGGGCCAGGGGTTTGGCTACACCTTC. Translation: CASSEGQGFGYTF.

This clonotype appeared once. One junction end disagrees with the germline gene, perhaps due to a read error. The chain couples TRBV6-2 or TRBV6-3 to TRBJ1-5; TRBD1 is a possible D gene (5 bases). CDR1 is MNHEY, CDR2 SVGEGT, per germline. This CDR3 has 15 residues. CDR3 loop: CVSSYPAGRNQPQHF. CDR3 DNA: TGTGTCAGCAGTTACCCGGCAGGGCGGAATCAGCCCCAGCATTTT.

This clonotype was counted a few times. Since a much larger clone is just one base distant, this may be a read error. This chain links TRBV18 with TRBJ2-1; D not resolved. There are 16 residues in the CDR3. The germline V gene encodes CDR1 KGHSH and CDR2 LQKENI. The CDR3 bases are TGTGCCAGCTCACCAGTGGGCGTGAGCTCCTACAATGAGCAGGTCTTC. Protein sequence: CASSPVGVSSYNEQVF.

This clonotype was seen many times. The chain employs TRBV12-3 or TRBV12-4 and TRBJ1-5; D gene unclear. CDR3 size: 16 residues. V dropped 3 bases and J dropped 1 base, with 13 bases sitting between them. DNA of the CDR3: TGTGCCAGCAGTTTCGTCATGGCAGCAAGCAATCAGCCCCAGCATTTT. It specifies CASSFVMAASNQPQHF.

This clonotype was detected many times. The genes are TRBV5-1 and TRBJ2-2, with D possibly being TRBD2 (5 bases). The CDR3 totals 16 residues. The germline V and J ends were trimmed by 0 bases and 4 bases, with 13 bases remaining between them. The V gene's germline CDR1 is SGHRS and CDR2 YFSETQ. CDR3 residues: CASSLVASFSTGELFF. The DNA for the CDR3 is TGCGCCAGCAGCTTGGTGGCTAGCTTCTCCACCGGGGAGCTGTTTTTT.

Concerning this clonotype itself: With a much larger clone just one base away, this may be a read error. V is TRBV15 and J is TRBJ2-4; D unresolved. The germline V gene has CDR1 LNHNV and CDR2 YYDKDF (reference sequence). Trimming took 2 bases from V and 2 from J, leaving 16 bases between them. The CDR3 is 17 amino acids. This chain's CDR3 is CATSRTRGSLTKNIQYF. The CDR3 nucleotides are TGTGCCACCAGCAGAACCCGTGGATCCCTAACCAAAAACATTCAGTACTTC.

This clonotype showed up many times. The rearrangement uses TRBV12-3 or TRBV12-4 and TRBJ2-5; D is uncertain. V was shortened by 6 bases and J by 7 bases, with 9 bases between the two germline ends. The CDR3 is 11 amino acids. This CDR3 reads CASSQKGTQYF. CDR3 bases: TGTGCCAGCAGCCAAAAAGGGACCCAGTACTTC.

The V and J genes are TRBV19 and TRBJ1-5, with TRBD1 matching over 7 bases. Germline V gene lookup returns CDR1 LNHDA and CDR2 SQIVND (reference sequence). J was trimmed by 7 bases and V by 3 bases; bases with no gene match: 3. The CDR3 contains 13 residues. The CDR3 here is CASSIQGGQPQHF. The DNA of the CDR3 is TGTGCCAGTAGTATCCAGGGGGGACAGCCCCAGCATTTT.

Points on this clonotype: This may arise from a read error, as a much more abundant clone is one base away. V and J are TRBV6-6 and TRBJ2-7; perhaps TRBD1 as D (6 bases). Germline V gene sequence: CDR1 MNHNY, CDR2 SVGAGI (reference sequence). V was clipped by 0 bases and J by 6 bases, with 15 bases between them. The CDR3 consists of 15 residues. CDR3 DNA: TGTGCCAGCAGTTACTCGCAGGGGCGATCATGCGAGCAGTACTTC. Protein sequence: CASSYSQGRSCEQYF.

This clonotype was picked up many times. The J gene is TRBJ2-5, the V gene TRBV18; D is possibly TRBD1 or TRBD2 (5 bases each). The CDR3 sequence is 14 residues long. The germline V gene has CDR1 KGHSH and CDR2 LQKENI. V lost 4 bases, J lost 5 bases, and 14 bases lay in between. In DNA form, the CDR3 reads TGTGCCAGCTCACAGGACAAGGGCGGGGAGACCCAGTACTTC. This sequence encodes CASSQDKGGETQYF.

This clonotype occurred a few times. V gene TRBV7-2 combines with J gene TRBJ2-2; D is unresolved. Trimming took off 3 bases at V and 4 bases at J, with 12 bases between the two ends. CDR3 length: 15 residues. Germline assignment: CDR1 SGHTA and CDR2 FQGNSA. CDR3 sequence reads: CASSFNGFGTGELFF. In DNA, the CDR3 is TGTGCCAGCAGCTTTAATGGGTTTGGCACCGGGGAGCTGTTTTTT.

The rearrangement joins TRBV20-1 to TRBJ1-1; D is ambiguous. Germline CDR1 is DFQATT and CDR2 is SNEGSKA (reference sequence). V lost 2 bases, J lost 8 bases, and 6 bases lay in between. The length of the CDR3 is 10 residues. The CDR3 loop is CSARMVEAFF. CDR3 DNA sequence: TGCAGTGCTAGAATGGTAGAAGCTTTCTTT.

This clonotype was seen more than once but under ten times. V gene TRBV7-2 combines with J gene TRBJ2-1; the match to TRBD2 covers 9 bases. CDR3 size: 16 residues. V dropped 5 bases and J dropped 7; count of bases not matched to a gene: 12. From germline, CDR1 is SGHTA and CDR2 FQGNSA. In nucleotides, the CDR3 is TGTGCCAGCAGCCGCCCAGGCGCGGGGGGGCCGAATGAGCAGTTCTTC. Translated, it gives CASSRPGAGGPNEQFF.

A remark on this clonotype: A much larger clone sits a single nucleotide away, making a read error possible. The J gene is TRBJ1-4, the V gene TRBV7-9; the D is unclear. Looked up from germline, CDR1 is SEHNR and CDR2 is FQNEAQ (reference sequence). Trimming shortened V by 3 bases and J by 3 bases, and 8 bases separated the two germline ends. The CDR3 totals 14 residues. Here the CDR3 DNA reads TGTGCCAGCAGCTTCCAGGAGGCTAATGAAAAACTGTTTTTT. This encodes CASSFQEANEKLFF.

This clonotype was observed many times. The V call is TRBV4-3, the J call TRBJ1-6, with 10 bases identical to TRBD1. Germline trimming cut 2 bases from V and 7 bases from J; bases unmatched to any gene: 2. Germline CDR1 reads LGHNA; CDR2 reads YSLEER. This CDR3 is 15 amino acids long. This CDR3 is CASSQRQGANSPLHF. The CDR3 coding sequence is TGCGCCAGCAGCCAAAGACAGGGGGCGAATTCACCCCTCCACTTT.

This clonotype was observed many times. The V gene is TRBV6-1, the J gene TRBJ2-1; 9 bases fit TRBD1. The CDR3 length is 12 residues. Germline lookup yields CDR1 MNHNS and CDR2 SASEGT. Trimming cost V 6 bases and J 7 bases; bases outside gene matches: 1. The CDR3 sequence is CASSDRGNEQFF. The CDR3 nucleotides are TGTGCCAGCAGCGACAGGGGGAATGAGCAGTTCTTC.

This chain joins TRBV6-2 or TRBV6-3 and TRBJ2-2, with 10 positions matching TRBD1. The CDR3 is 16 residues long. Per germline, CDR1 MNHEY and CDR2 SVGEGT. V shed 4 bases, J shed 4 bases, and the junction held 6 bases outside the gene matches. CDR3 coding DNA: TGTGCCAGCAGTTTTCGGACAGGGGGTCGCACCGGGGAGCTGTTTTTT. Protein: CASSFRTGGRTGELFF.

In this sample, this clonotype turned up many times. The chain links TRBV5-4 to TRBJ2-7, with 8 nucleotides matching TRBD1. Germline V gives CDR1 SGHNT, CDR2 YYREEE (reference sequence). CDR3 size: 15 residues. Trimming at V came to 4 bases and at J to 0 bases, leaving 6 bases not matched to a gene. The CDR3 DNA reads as TGTGCCAGCAGCGGGACAGGCCATAGCTCCTACGAGCAGTACTTC. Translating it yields CASSGTGHSSYEQYF.

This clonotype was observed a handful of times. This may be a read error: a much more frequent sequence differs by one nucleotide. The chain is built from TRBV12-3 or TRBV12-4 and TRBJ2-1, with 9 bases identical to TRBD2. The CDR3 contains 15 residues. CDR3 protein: CTSSGEGLAGHEQFF. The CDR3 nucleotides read TGTACCAGCAGTGGGGAGGGACTAGCAGGTCATGAGCAGTTCTTC.

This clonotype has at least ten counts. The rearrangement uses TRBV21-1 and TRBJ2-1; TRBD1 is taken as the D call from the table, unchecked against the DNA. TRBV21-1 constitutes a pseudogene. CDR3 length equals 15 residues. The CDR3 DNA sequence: TGTGCCAGCAGCAAAGTCAACGACAGGGGCAATGAGCAGTTCTTC. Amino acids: CASSKVNDRGNEQFF.

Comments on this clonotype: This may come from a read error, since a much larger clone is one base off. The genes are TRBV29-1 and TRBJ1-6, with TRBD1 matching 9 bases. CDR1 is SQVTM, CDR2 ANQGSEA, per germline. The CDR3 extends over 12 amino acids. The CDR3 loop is CGARTGDSPLHF. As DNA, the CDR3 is TGCGGCGCCCGGACAGGGGACTCACCCCTCCACTTT.

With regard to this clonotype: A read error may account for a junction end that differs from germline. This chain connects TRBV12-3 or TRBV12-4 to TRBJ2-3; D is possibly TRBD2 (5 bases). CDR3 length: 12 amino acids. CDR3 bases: TGTGCCAGCGGAGAGAGGGAAGATATGCAGTATTTT. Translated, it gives CASGEREDMQYF.